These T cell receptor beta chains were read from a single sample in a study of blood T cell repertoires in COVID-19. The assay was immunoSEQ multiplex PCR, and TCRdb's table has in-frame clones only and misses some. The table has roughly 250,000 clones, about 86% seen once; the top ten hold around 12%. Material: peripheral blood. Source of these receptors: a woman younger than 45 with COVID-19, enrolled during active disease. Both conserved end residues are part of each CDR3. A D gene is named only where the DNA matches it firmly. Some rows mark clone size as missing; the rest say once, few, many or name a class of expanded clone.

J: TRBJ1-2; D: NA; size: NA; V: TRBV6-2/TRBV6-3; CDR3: CASSPYRDTYGYTF; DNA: TGTGCCAGCAGCCCCTACCGGGACACCTATGGCTACACCTTC
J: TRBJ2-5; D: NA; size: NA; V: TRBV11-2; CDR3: CASSLDLRVAGRETQYF; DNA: TGTGCCAGCAGCTTAGATCTTCGGGTTGCAGGGCGAGAGACCCAGTACTTC
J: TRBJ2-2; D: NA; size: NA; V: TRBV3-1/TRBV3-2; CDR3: CASSHRIPGELFF; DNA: TGTGCCAGCAGCCACCGTATTCCCGGGGAGCTGTTTTTT
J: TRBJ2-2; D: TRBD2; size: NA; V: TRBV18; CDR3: CASSPPGLSNTGELFF; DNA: TGTGCCAGCTCACCCCCGGGACTATCCAACACCGGGGAGCTGTTTTTT
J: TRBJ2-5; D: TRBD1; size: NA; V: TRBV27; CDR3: CASSPMWTGPRSMYF; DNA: TGTGCCAGCAGTCCCATGTGGACAGGCCCGAGGTCTATGTACTTC
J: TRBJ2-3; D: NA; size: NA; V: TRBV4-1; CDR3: CASSQDRGIDTQYF; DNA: TGCGCCAGCAGCCAAGATAGAGGGATAGATACGCAGTATTTT
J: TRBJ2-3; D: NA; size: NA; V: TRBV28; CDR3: CASGAKNTQYF; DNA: TGTGCCAGCGGTGCGAAGAATACGCAGTATTTT
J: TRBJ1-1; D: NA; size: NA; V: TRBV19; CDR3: CASTQGVTEAFF; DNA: TGTGCCAGTACTCAGGGTGTCACTGAAGCTTTCTTT
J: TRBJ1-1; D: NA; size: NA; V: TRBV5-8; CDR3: CASSTISTEAFF; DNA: TGTGCCAGCAGCACCATCAGCACTGAAGCTTTCTTT
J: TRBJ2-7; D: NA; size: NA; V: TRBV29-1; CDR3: CSAQDRAYEQYF; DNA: TGCAGCGCCCAGGACAGAGCCTACGAGCAGTACTTC
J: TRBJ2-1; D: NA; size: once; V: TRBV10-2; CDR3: CASSYPYYNEQFF; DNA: TGCGCCAGCAGCTACCCCTACTACAATGAGCAGTTCTTC
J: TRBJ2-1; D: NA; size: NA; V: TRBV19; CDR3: CASSTGLGGRNEQFF; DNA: TGTGCCAGTAGTACAGGCCTAGGAGGTAGGAATGAGCAGTTCTTC
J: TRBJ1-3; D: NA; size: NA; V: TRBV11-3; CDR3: CASSPRFSNTIYF; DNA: TGTGCCAGCAGCCCCAGGTTTTCGAACACCATATATTTT
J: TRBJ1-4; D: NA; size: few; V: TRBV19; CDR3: CASSILGQINEKLFF; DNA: TGTGCCAGTAGTATCCTGGGGCAGATAAATGAAAAACTGTTTTTT
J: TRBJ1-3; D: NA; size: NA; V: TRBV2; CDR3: CASLDWGGIAGNTIYF; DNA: TGTGCCAGCCTCGACTGGGGAGGAATAGCTGGAAACACCATATATTTT
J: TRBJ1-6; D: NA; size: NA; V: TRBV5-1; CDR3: CASSQGALSNSPLHF; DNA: TGCGCCAGCAGCCAAGGGGCCCTATCTAATTCACCCCTCCACTTT
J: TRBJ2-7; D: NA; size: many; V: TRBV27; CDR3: CASSLRSGWDEQYF; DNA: TGTGCCAGCAGTTTGCGGTCGGGGTGGGACGAGCAGTACTTC
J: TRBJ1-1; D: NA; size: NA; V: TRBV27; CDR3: CASSPVHLAETEAFF; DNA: TGTGCCAGCAGTCCCGTCCACTTAGCCGAGACTGAAGCTTTCTTT
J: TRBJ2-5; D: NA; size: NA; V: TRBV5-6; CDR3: CASRRIAEGLQYF; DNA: TGTGCCAGTCGCCGAATAGCGGAGGGCCTCCAGTACTTC
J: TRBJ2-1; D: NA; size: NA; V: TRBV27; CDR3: CASSPFLFNEQFF; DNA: TGTGCCAGCAGTCCCTTTCTGTTCAATGAGCAGTTCTTC
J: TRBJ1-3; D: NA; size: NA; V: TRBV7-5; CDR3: CVRSLITGGSGNTIYF; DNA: TGTGTCAGAAGCTTAATAACCGGGGGCTCTGGAAACACCATATATTTT
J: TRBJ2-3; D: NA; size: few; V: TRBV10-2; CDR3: CASSEFRSSGPPDTQYF; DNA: TGCGCCAGCAGTGAGTTTCGGTCCTCAGGCCCCCCAGATACGCAGTATTTT
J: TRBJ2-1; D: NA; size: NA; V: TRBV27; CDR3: CASSSPHGGEQFF; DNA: TGTGCCAGCAGTTCCCCGCACGGCGGGGAGCAGTTCTTC
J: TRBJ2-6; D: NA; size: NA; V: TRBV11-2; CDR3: CASRRPRQVANVLTF; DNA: TGTGCCAGCAGACGACCGAGACAGGTAGCCAACGTCCTGACTTTC
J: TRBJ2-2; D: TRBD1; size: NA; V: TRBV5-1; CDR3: CASSQTGQTGELFF; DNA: TGCGCCAGCAGCCAGACAGGGCAAACCGGGGAGCTGTTTTTT
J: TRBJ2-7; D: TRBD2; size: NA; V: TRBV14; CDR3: CASSQVSIAGGPSYYEQYF; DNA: TGTGCCAGCAGCCAAGTGAGCATAGCGGGGGGGCCTTCCTACTACGAGCAGTACTTC
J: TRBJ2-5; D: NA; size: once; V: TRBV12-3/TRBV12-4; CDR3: CASKEGADETQYF; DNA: TGTGCCAGCAAGGAGGGCGCCGACGAGACCCAGTACTTC